This is a list of T cell receptor beta chains from one sample in a study of breast tumors, draining lymph nodes, adjacent tissues. TCRdb re-derived calls from the multiplex PCR reads in MiXCR, one entry per CDR3 protein. The sample gives 90,000 to 120,000 distinct CDR3 sequences, over 20% of which show up once; more than 0.9% is in the top ten. Sequencing was done on a sample of axillary lymph node tissue. The receptors derive from a female donor with breast cancer. Some clones in this sample may be carry-over from other donors' samples. CDR3s include the opening cysteine and the closing phenylalanine or tryptophan. D genes are given only for firm matches. Not every row has a clone size; where given, it reads once, few, many or a size class.

TRBJ1-3	-	many	TRBV4-1	TGCGCCAGCAGCCAAGGATTAAGGGTTGCAGGAAACACCATATATTTT	CASSQGLRVAGNTIYF
TRBJ2-1	TRBD2	-	TRBV28	TGTGCCAGCAGTTTATTCGGCGGGAGAGGTTACAATGAGCAGTTCTTC	CASSLFGGRGYNEQFF
TRBJ2-7	TRBD2	many	TRBV5-1	TGCGCCAGCAGCCTGTTGGGAGGGGACGAGCAGTACTTC	CASSLLGGDEQYF
TRBJ1-2	TRBD1	many	TRBV6-1	TGTGCCAGCAGTGAATCTTGGACAGGGGAGCATGGCTACACCTTC	CASSESWTGEHGYTF
TRBJ2-7	-	many	TRBV9	TGTGCCAGCAGCGTAGTCCCAGGGCCCCCCTACGAGCAGTACTTC	CASSVVPGPPYEQYF
TRBJ1-2	-	many	TRBV12-3/TRBV12-4	TGTGCCAGCAGTCCCAGGCGGGGTTTCTATGGCTACACCTTC	CASSPRRGFYGYTF
TRBJ1-5	-	many	TRBV5-6	TGTGCCAGCAGCTTGTTGGCAGTAAGCAATCAGCCCCAGCATTTT	CASSLLAVSNQPQHF
TRBJ1-2	-	many	TRBV4-1	TGCGCCAGCAGTCAAGTCCGGGGTATGGAACACTATGGCTACACCTTC	CASSQVRGMEHYGYTF
TRBJ2-3	TRBD1	many	TRBV5-8	TGTGCCAGCAGCTTGGGGGGACAGCGCACAGATACGCAGTATTTT	CASSLGGQRTDTQYF
TRBJ1-5	-	few	TRBV18	TGTGCCAGCTCACCGTCCTCCCCCGGGTCCTCTCAGCCCCAGCATTTT	CASSPSSPGSSQPQHF
TRBJ1-4	TRBD1	many	TRBV4-2	TGTGCCAGCAGCCAAGAGTCACAGGGGGTAGGTGAAAAACTGTTTTTT	CASSQESQGVGEKLFF
TRBJ2-5	TRBD2	many	TRBV3-1	TGTGCCAGCAGCCCCGCCCGCGGGGGGCGAGAGACCCAGTACTTC	CASSPARGGRETQYF
TRBJ2-7	-	many	TRBV5-1	TGCGCCAGCAGCAGTACCCGGGAAGCCGGCCACGAGCAGTACTTC	CASSSTREAGHEQYF
TRBJ2-3	-	many	TRBV20-1	TGCAGTGCTAGAGGGACAGGCACAGATACGCAGTATTTT	CSARGTGTDTQYF
TRBJ1-2	-	-	TRBV28	TGTGCCAGCAGTCCCCCCCCCGATTATGGCTACACCTTC	CASSPPPDYGYTF
TRBJ2-1	TRBD2	-	TRBV9	TGTGCCAGCAGCTCCCCCCAAACTAGCGAATCCTACAATGAGCAGTTCTTC	CASSSPQTSESYNEQFF
TRBJ2-7	TRBD2	-	TRBV5-8	TGTGCCAGCGACCAACTACTAGCGAGCTACGAGCAGTACTTC	CASDQLLASYEQYF
TRBJ2-7	TRBD2	many	TRBV27	TGTGCCAGCACCGAACTAGCGGCTAGCTCCTACGAGCAGTACTTC	CASTELAASSYEQYF
TRBJ2-1	TRBD1	few	TRBV27	TGTGCCAGCACCTTGGGACAGGGTATGGGTGAGCAGTTCTTC	CASTLGQGMGEQFF
TRBJ2-5	TRBD1	few	TRBV29-1	TGCAGCTTCAGGACAGGGGGAGAGACCCAGTACTTC	CSFRTGGETQYF
TRBJ2-7	-	-	TRBV9	TGTGCCAGCAGCTTTAGCCTATTCTCCTACGAGCAGTACTTC	CASSFSLFSYEQYF
TRBJ1-2	-	many	TRBV4-1	TGCGCCAGCAGCCTGGGGGACAATTATGGCTACACCTTC	CASSLGDNYGYTF
TRBJ1-4	TRBD1	many	TRBV5-1	TGCGCCAGCAGCCCAATCCCCGACAGGGCGGGTGAAAAACTGTTTTTT	CASSPIPDRAGEKLFF
TRBJ1-1	-	-	TRBV11-2	TGTGCCAGCAGCCCTATTAGCAGGTCTGAAGCTTTCTTT	CASSPISRSEAFF